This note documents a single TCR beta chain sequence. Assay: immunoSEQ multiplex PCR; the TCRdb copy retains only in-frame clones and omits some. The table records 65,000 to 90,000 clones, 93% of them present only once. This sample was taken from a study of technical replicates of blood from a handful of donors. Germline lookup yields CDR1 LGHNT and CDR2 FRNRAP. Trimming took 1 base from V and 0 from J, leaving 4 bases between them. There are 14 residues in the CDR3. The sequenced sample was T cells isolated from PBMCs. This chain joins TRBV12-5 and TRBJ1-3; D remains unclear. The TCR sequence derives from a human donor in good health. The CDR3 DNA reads TGTGCTAGTGGTTTGGGGAGCTCTGGAAACACCATATATTTT. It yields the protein CASGLGSSGNTIYF.